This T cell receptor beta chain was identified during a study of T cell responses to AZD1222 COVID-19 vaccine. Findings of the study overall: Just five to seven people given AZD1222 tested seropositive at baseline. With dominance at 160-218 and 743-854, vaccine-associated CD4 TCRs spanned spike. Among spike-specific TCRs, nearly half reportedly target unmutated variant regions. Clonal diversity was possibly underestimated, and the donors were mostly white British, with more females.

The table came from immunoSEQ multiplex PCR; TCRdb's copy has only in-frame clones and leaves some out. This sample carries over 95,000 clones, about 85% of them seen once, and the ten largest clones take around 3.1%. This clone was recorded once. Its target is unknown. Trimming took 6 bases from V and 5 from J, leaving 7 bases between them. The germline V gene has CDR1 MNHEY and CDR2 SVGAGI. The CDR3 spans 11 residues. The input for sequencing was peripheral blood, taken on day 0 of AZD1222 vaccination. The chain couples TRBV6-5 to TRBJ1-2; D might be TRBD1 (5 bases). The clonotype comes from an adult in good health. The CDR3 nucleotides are TGTGCCAGCAGCTCAGGGTATGGCTACACCTTC. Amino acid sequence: CASSSGYGYTF.